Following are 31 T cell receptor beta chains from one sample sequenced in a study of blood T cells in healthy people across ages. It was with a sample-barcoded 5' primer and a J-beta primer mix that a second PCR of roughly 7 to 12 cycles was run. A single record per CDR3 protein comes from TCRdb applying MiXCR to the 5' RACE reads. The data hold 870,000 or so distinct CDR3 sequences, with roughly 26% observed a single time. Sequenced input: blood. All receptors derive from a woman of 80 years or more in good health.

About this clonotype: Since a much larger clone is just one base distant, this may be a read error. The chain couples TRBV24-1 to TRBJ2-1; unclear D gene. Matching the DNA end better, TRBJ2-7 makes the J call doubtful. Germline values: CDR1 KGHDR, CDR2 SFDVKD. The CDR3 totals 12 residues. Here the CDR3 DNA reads TGTGCCACCAGTGGGCCCTACAATGAGCAGTACTTC. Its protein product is CATSGPYNEQYF.

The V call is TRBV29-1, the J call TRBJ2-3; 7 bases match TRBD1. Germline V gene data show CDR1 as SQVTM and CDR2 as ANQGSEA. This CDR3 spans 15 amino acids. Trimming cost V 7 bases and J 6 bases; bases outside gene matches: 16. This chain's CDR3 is CSAAQGFDVSDTQYF. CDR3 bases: TGCAGCGCCGCACAGGGGTTCGATGTATCGGATACGCAGTATTTT.

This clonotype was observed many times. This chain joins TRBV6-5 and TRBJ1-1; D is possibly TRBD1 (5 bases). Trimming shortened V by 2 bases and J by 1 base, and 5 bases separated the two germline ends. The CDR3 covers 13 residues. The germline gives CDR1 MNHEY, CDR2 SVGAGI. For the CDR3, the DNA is TGTGCCAGCAGTTACGACAGGAACACTGAAGCTTTCTTT. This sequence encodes CASSYDRNTEAFF.

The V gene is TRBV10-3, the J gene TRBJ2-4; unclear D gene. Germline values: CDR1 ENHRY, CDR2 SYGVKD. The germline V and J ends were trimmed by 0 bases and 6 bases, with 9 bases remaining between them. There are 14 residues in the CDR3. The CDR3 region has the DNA TGTGCCATCAGTGAGTCGGGCCGAGGAAACATTCAGTACTTC. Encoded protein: CAISESGRGNIQYF.

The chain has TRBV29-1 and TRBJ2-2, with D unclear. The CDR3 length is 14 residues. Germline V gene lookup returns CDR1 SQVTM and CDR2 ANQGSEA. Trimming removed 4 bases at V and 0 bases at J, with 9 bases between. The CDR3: CSVGLHANTGELFF. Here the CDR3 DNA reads TGCAGCGTTGGACTTCACGCGAACACCGGGGAGCTGTTTTTT.

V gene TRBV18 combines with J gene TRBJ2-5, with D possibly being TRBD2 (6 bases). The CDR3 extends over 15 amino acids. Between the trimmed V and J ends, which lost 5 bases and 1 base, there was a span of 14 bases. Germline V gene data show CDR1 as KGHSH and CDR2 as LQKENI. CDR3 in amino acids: CASSKIAGLQETQYF. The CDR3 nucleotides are TGTGCCAGCTCAAAAATCGCGGGGCTCCAAGAGACCCAGTACTTC.

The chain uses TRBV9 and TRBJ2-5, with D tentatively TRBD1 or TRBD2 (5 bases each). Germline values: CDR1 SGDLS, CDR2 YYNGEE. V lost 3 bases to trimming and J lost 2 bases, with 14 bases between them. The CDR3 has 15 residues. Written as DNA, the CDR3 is TGTGCCAGCAGCGGACATGGGACGCTACAAGAGACCCAGTACTTC. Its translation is CASSGHGTLQETQYF.

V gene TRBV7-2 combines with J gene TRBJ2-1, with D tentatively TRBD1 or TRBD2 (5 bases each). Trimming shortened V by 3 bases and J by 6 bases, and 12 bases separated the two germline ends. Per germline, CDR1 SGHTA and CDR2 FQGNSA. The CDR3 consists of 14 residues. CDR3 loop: CASSLIGAANEQFF. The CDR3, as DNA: TGTGCCAGCAGCTTGATCGGGGCCGCCAATGAGCAGTTCTTC.

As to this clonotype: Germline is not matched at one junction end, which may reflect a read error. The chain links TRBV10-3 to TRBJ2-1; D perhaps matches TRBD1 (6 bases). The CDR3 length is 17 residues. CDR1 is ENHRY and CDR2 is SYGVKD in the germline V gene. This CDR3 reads CAVSPDQGISNYNEQFF. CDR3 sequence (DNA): TGTGCCGTCAGTCCCGACCAGGGGATATCTAACTACAATGAGCAGTTCTTC.

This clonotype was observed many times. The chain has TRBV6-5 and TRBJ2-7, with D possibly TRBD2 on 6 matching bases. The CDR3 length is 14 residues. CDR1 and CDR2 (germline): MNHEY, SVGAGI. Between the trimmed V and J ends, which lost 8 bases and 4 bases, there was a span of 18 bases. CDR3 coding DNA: TGTGCCAGCTTCACAACCGGGACTCCTTACGAGCAGTACTTC. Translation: CASFTTGTPYEQYF.

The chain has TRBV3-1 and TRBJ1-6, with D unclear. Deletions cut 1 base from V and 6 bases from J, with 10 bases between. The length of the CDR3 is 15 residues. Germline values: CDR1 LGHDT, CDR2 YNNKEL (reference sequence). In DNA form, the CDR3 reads TGTGCCAGCAGCCAAGGGACGGCGGCTAATTCACCCCTCCACTTT. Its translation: CASSQGTAANSPLHF.

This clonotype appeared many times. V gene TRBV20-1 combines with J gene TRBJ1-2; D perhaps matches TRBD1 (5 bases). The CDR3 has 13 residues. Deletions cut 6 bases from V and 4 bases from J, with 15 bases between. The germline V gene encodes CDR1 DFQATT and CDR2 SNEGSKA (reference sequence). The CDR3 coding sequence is TGCAGTGCCCCAGGCCGGGGCCTCTATGGCTACACCTTC. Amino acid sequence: CSAPGRGLYGYTF.

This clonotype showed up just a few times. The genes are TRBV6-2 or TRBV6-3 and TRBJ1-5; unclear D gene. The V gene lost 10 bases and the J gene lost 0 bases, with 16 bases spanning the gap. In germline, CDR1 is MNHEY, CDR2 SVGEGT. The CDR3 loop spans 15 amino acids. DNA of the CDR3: TGTGCCACCTTCCCAGGTTGGGGTAGCAATCAGCCCCAGCATTTT. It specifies CATFPGWGSNQPQHF.

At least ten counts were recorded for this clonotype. The CDR3 DNA follows: TGTGCCAGCAGCCCGACGGGAGGCTACACCTTC. Translation: CASSPTGGYTF. The V gene is TRBV7-9, the J gene TRBJ1-2; D is unresolved. This CDR3 is 11 amino acids long. Germline values: CDR1 SEHNR, CDR2 FQNEAQ (reference sequence). The V end was cut by 5 bases, the J end by 8 bases, with 9 bases between.

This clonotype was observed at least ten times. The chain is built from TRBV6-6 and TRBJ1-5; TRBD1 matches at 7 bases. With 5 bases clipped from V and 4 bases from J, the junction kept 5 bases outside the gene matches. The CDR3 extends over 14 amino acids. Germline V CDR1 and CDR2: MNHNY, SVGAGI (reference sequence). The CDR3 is CASSRGQLNQPQHF. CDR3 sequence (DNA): TGTGCCAGCAGTAGGGGACAGTTAAATCAGCCCCAGCATTTT.

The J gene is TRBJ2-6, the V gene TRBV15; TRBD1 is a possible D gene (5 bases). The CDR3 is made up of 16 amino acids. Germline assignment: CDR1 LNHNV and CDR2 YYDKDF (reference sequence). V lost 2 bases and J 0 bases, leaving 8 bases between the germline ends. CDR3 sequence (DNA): TGTGCCACCAGCAGACGACAGCCCTCTGGGGCCAACGTCCTGACTTTC. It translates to CATSRRQPSGANVLTF.

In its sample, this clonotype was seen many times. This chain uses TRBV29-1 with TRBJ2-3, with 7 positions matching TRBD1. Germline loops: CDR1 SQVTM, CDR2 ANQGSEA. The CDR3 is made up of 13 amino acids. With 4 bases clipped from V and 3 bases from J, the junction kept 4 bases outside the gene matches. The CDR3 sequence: CSVATGSTDTQYF. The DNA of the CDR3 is TGCAGCGTTGCGACAGGGAGTACAGATACGCAGTATTTT.

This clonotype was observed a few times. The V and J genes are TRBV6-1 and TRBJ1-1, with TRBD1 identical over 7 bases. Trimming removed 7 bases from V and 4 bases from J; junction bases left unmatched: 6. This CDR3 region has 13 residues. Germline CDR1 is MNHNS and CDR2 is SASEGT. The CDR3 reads CASTESGGTEAFF. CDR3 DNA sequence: TGTGCCAGCACAGAGTCAGGGGGCACTGAAGCTTTCTTT.

Here the CDR3 reads CASSFPAEGDNEQFF. In DNA, the CDR3 is TGTGCCAGCAGCTTTCCAGCAGAAGGGGACAATGAGCAGTTCTTC. The chain links TRBV5-6 to TRBJ2-1; the D gene is possibly TRBD1 (5 bases). Germline-derived CDR1 and CDR2 are SGHDT and YYEEEE. V was trimmed by 2 bases and J by 5 bases, leaving 14 bases between them. The CDR3 length is 15 residues.

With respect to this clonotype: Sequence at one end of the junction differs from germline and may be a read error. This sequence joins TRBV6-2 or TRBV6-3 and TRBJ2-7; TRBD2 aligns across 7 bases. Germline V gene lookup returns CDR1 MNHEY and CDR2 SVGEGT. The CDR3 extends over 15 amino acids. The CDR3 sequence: CASGSLAAGVYGQYF. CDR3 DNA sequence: TGTGCCAGCGGTTCCCTGGCCGCGGGGGTCTACGGGCAGTACTTC.

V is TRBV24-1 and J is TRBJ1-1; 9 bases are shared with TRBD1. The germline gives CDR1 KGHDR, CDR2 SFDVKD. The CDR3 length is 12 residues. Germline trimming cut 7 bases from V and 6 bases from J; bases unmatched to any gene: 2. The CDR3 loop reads CATRGTGPEAFF. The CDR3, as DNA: TGTGCCACCAGGGGGACAGGGCCTGAAGCTTTCTTT.

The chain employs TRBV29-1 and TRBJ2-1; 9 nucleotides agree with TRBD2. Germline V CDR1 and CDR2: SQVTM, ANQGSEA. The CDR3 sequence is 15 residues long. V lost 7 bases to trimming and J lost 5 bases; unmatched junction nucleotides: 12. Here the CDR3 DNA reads TGCAGCGCTCCCCGACCGGGACTAGCCGACAATGAGCAGTTCTTC. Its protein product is CSAPRPGLADNEQFF.

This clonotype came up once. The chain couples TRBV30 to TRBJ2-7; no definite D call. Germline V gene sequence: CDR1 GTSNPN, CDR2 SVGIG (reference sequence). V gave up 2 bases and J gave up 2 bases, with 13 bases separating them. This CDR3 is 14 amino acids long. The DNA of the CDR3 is TGTGCCTGGAGTAGCGAGGTTGGGGCCTACGAGCAGTACTTC. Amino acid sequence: CAWSSEVGAYEQYF. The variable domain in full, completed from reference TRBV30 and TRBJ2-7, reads SQTIHQWPATLVQPVGSPLSLECTVEGTSNPNLYWYRQAAGRGLQLLFYSVGIGQISSEVPQNLSASRPQDRQFILSSKKLLLSDSGFYLCAWSSEVGAYEQYFGPGTRLTVT.

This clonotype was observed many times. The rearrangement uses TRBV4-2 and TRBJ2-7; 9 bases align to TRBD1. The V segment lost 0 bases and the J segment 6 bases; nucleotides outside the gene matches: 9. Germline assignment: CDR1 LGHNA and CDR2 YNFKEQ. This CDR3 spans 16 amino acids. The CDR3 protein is CASSQDIWDRVGEQYF. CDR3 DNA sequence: TGTGCCAGCAGCCAAGATATTTGGGACAGGGTCGGCGAGCAGTACTTC.

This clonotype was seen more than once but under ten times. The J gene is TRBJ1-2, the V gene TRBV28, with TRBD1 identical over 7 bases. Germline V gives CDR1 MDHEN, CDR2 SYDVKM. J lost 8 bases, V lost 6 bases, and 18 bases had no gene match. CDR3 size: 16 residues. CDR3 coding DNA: TGTGCCAGCAGCCCCAGGGGGAAGCTTGAGCAGAGGGGCTACACCTTC. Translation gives CASSPRGKLEQRGYTF.

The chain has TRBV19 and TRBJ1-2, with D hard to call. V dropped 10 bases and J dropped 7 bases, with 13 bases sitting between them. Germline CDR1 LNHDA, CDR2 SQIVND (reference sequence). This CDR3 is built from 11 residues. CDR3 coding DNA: TGTGCCACCCGCAAGGAACTTGGCTACACCTTC. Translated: CATRKELGYTF.

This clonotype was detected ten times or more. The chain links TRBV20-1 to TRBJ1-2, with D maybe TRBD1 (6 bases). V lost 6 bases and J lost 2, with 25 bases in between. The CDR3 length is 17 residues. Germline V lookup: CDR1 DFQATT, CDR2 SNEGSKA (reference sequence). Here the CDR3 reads CSALFRTAGGLNYGYTF. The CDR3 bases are TGCAGTGCCCTTTTCCGGACAGCCGGTGGGCTAAACTATGGCTACACCTTC.

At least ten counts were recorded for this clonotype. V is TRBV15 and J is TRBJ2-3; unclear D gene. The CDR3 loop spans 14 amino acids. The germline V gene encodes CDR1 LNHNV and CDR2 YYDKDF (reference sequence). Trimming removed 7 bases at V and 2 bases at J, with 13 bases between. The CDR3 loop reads CATTSERNTDTQYF. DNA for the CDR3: TGTGCCACCACCTCCGAAAGGAACACAGATACGCAGTATTTT.

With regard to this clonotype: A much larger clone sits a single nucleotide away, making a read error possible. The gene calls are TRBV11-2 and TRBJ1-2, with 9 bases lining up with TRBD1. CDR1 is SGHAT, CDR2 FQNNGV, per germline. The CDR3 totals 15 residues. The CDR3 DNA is TGTGCCAGCAGCCAGGACAGGGGTATGCACTATGGCAACACCTTC. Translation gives CASSQDRGMHYGNTF.

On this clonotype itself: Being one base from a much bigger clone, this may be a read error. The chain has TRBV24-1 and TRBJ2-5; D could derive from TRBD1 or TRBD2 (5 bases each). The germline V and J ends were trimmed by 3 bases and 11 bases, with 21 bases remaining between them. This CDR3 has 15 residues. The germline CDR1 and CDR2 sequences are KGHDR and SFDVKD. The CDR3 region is CATSDPTGADNEQYF. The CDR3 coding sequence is TGTGCCACCAGTGATCCCACCGGGGCCGACAATGAGCAGTACTTC.

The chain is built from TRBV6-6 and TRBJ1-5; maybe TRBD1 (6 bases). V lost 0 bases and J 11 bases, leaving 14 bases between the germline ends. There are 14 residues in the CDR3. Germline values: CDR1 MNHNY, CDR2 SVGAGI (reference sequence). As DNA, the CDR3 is TGTGCCAGCAGTTACTCCAGGTACGGGGGCACCCAGCATTTT. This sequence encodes CASSYSRYGGTQHF.